This TCR beta chain was documented in a study of blood T cells in healthy people across ages. Each sample yielded at least 7 million isolated PBMCs. This clonotype was counted a few times. A J-beta primer mix and a sample-barcoded 5' primer were used in a second PCR of about 6 to 12 cycles. The authors tagged each cDNA molecule using a template-switch adaptor with 12 random nucleotides. One entry per CDR3 protein, called by TCRdb with MiXCR from the 5' RACE reads. Of about a million distinct CDR3 sequences listed, 45% to 50% are singletons. Looked up from germline, CDR1 is DFQATT and CDR2 is SNEGSKA (reference sequence). The CDR3 spans 14 residues.

The sequence was obtained from a man between 25 and 39 years old in good health. This chain links TRBV20-1 with TRBJ2-1; TRBD2 matches at 8 bases. Sequences were obtained from blood. This CDR3 reads CSCRKVAGRDEQFF. The CDR3 nucleotides read TGCAGCTGCAGAAAGGTAGCGGGGCGCGATGAGCAGTTCTTC.